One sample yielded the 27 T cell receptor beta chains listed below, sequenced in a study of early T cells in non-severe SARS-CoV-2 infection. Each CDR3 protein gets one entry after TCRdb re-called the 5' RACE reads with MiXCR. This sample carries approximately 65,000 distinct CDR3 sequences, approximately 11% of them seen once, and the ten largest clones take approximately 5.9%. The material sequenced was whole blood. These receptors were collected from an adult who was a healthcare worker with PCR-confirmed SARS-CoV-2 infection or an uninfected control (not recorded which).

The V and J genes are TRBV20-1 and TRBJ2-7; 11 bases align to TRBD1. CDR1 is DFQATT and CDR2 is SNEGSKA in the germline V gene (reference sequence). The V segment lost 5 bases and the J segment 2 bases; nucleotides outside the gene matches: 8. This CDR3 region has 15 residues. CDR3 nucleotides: TGCAGTGCTGCCGAGGGGGGACAGGGGGCCTACGAGCAGTACTTC. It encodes CSAAEGGQGAYEQYF.

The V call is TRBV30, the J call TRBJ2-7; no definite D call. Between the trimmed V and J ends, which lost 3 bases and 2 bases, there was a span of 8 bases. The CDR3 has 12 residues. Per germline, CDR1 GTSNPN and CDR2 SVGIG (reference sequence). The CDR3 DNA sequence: TGTGCCTGGAGCGGGTTGCCCTACGAGCAGTACTTC. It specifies CAWSGLPYEQYF. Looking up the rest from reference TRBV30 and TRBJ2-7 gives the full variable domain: SQTIHQWPATLVQPVGSPLSLECTVEGTSNPNLYWYRQAAGRGLQLLFYSVGIGQISSEVPQNLSASRPQDRQFILSSKKLLLSDSGFYLCAWSGLPYEQYFGPGTRLTVT.

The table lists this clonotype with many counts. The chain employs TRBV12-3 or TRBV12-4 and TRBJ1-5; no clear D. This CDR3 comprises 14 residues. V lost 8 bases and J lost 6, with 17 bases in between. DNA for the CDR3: TGTGCCAGCCGCCGTGAGGGAGGCGGTCAGCCCCAGCATTTT. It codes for CASRREGGGQPQHF.

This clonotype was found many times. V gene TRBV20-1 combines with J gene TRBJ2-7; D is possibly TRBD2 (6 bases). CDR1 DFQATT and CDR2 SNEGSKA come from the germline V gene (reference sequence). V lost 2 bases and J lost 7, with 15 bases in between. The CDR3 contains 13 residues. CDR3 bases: TGCAGTGCTAGACTAGCGTTTTTGGGGGAGCAGTACTTC. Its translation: CSARLAFLGEQYF.

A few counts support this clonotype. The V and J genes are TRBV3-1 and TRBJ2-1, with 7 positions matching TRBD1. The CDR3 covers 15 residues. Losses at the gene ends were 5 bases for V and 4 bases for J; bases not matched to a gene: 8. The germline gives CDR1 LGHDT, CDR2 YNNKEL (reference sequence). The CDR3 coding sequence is TGTGCCAGCAGCGCCGGGACAGATTTTTACAATGAGCAGTTCTTC. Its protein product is CASSAGTDFYNEQFF.

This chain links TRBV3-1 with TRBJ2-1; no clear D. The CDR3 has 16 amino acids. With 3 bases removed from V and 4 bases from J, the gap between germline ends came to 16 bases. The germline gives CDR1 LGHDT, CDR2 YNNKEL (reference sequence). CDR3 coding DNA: TGTGCCAGCAGCCATCGAAGGAGCGTAAGTTACAATGAGCAGTTCTTC. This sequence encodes CASSHRRSVSYNEQFF.

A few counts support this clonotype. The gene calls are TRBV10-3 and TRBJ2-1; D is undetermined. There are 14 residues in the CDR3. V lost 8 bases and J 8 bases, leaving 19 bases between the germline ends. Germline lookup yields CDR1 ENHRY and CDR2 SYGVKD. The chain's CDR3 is CAIGGGPVADEQFF. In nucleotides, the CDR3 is TGTGCCATCGGTGGCGGCCCGGTCGCTGATGAGCAGTTCTTC.

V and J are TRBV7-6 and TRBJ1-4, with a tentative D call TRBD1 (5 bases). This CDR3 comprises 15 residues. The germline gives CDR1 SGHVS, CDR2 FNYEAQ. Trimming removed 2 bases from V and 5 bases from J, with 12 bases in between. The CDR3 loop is CASSLTGGENEKLFF. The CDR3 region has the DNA TGTGCCAGCAGCTTAACCGGGGGTGAGAATGAAAAACTGTTTTTT. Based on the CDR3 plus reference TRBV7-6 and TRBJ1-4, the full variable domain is GAGVSQSPRYKVTKRGQDVALRCDPISGHVSLYWYRQALGQGPEFLTYFNYEAQQDKSGLPNDRFSAERPEGSISTLTIQRTEQRDSAMYRCASSLTGGENEKLFFGSGTQLSVL.

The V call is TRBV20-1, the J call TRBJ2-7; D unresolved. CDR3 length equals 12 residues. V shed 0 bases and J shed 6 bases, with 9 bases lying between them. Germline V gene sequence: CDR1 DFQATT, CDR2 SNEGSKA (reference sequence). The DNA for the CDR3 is TGCAGTGCTAGAGATTACGTGGTCGAGCAGTACTTC. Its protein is CSARDYVVEQYF.

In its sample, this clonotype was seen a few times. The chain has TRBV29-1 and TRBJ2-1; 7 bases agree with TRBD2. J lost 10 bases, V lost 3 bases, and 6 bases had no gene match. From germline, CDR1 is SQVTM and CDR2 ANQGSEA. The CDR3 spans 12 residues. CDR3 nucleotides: TGCAGCGTTGAGCGGGAGTTATTCGAGCAGTTCTTC. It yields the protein CSVERELFEQFF.

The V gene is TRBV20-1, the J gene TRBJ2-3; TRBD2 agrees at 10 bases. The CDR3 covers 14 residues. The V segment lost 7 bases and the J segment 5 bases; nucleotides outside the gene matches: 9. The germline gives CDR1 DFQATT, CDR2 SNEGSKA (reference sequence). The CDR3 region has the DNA TGCAGTGGGTTACTAGCGGGGCCAAGAGATACGCAGTATTTT. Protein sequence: CSGLLAGPRDTQYF.

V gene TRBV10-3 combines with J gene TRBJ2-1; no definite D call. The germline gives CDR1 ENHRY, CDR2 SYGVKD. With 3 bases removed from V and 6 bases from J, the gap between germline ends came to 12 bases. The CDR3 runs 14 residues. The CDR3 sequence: CAISDRGNLNEQFF. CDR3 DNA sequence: TGTGCCATCAGTGATCGTGGTAATCTCAATGAGCAGTTCTTC.

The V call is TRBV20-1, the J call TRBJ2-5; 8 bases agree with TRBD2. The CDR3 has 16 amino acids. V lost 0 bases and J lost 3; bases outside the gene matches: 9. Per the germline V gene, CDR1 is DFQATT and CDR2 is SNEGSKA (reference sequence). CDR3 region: CSARDDASGWEETQYF. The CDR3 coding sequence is TGCAGTGCTAGAGATGACGCTAGCGGGTGGGAAGAGACCCAGTACTTC.

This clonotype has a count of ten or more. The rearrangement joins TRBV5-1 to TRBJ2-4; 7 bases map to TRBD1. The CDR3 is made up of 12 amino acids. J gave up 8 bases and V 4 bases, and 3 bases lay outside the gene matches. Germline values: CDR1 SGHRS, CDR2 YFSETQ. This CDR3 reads CASSPDRDIQYF. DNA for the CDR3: TGCGCCAGCAGCCCCGACAGGGACATTCAGTACTTC.

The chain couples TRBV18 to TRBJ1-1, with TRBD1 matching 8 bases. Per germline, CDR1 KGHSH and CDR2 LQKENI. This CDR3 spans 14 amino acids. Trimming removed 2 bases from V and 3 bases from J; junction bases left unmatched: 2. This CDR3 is CASSPGGQDTEAFF. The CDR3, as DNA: TGTGCCAGCTCACCAGGGGGACAGGACACTGAAGCTTTCTTT.

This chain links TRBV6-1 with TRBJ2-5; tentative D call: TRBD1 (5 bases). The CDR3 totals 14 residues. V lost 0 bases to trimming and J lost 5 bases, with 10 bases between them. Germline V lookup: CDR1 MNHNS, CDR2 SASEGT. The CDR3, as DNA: TGTGCCAGCAGTGAAGCCGGGTCAGGGGAGACCCAGTACTTC. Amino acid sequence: CASSEAGSGETQYF.

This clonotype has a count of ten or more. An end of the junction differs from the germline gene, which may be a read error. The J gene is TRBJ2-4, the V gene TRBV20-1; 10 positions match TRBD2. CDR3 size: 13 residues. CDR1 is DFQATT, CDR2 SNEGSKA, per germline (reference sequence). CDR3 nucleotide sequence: TGCAGTGCTAGTGGGCTAGCGGGAGACAGTACGTTTTTC. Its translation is CSASGLAGDSTFF.

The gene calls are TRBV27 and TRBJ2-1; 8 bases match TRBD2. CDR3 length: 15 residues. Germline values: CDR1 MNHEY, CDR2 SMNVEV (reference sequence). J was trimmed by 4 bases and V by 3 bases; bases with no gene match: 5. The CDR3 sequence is CASSFPLAGYNEQFF. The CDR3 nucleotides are TGTGCCAGCAGTTTTCCCTTAGCGGGATACAATGAGCAGTTCTTC.

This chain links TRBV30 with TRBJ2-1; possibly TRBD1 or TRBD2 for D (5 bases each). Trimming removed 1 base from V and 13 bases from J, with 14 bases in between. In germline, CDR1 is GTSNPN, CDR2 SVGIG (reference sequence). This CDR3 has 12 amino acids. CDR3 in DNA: TGTGCCTGGAGTGCGGGACCCCCAGTCCAGTTCTTC. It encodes CAWSAGPPVQFF.

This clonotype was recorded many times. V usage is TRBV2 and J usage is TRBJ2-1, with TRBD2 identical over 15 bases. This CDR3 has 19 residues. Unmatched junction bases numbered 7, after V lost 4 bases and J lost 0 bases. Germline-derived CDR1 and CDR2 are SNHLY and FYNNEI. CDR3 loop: CASSVRTSGRVSSYNEQFF. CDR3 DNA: TGTGCCAGCAGTGTAAGGACTAGCGGGAGGGTAAGCTCCTACAATGAGCAGTTCTTC.

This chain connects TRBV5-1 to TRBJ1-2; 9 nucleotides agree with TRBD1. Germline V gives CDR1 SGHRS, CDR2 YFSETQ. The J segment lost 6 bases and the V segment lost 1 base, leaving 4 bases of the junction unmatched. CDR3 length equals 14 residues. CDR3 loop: CASSLRTGEHGYTF. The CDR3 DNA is TGCGCCAGCAGCTTGCGGACAGGGGAACATGGCTACACCTTC. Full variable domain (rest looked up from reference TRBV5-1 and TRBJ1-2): KAGVTQTPRYLIKTRGQQVTLSCSPISGHRSVSWYQQTPGQGLQFLFEYFSETQRNKGNFPGRFSGRQFSNSRSEMNVSTLELGDSALYLCASSLRTGEHGYTFGSGTRLTVV.

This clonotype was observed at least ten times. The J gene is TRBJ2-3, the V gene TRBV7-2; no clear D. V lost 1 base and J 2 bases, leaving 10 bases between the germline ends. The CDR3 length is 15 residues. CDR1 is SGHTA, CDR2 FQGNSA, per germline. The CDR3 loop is CASSLEGSNTDTQYF. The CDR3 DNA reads TGTGCCAGCAGCTTAGAGGGCAGTAACACAGATACGCAGTATTTT.

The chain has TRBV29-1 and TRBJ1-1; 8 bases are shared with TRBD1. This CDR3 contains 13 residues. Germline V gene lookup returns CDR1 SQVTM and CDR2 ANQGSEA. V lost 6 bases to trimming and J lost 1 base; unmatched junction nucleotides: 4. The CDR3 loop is CSVNRGGNTEAFF. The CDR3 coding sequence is TGCAGCGTGAACAGGGGGGGGAACACTGAAGCTTTCTTT.

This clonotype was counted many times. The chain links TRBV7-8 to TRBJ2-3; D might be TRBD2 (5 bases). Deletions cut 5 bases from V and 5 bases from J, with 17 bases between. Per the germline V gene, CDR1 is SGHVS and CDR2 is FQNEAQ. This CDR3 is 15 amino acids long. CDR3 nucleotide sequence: TGTGCCAGCAGCCCGACCCGGTTGGCGGGAGATACGCAGTATTTT. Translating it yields CASSPTRLAGDTQYF.

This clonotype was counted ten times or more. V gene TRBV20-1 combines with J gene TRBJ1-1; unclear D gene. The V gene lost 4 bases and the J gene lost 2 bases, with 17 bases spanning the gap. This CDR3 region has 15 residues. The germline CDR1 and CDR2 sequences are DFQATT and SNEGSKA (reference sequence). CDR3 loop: CSAKPRPHLNTEAFF. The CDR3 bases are TGCAGTGCTAAGCCCCGTCCCCACCTCAACACTGAAGCTTTCTTT.

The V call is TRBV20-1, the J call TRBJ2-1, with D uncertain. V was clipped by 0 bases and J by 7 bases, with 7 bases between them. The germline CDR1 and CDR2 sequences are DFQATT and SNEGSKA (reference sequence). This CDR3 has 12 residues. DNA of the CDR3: TGCAGTGCTAGAGATTTGATGAATGAGCAGTTCTTC. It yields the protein CSARDLMNEQFF.

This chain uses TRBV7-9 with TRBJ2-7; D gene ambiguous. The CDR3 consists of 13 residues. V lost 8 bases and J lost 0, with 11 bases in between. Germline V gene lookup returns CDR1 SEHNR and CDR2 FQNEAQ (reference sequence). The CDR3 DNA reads TGTGCCAGCCAGCCCGGTAGCTCCTACGAGCAGTACTTC. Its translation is CASQPGSSYEQYF.